This T cell receptor (beta chain) was retrieved from a study of shared clonotypes between healthy human individuals. Study at large: The people who gave samples were two women and a few men aged 18 to 49. Findings of the study overall: Owing to a small donor count, the genetic and exposure-history diversity represented was limited.

The test was conducted at deep level. TCRdb's copy holds only in-frame clones and misses some; the assay was immunoSEQ multiplex PCR. This table holds about 680,000 clones, under 80% found once. The CDR3 consists of 14 residues. Germline lookup yields CDR1 SGHAT and CDR2 FQNNGV. The ends lost 5 bases at V and 6 bases at J; junction bases unmatched: 7. On this clone itself: Its cognate antigen is unknown.

Source material: memory CD4+ T cells sorted from blood. Subset denoted: CD45RA-negative fraction. This TCR was recovered from a woman in her twenties or thirties in good health. The chain employs TRBV11-2 and TRBJ2-1, with 7 nucleotides matching TRBD2. This chain's CDR3 is CASSLTGTTNEQFF. CDR3 nucleotides: TGTGCCAGCAGCCTCACTGGGACTACCAATGAGCAGTTCTTC.